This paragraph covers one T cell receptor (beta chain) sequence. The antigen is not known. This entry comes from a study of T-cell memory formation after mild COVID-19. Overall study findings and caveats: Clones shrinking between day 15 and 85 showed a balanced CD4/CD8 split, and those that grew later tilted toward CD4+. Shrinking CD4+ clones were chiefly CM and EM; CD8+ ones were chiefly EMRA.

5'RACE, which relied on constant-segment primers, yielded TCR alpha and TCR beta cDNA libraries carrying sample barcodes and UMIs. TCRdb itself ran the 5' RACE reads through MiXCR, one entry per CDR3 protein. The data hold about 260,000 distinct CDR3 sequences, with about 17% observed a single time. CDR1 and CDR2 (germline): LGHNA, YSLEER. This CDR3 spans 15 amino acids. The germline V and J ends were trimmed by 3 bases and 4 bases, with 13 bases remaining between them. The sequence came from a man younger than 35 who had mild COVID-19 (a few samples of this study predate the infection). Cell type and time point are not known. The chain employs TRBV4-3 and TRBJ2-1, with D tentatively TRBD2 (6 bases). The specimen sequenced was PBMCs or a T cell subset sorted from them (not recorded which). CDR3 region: CASSQSSETYNEQFF. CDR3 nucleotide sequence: TGCGCCAGCAGCCAGTCTAGCGAGACTTACAATGAGCAGTTCTTC.